What follows describes a single T cell receptor beta chain. What antigen it recognizes has not been identified. One base away there is no much larger clone; base qualities are not given. The CDR3 contains 16 residues, cysteine and phenylalanine counted. The sequence is cut down to CDR3 DNA, 48 bases in frame from base 1. Based on the germline V gene, the CDR1 and CDR2 sequences are MNHNS and SASEGT. A distance of 21 bases separates the germline ends of V and J, which lose 5 bases and 6 bases respectively. The data derive from a study of blood T cells in healthy people across ages (dated by TCRdb to between 2015 and 2017). Context from the whole study: In model experiments, roughly one uniquely barcoded TCR beta cDNA molecule per two T cells was captured by template switching. For two donors (one aged 18 to 30 and one aged 80 or older), the study analyzed two additional independent replicas of 1 million unique cDNA reads from the same blood draw. To avoid experimental bias, donors of different ages were randomly spread across the sequencing lanes. The donors were split into four age groups: young (average roughly 15 years), middle-aged (about 40), aged (more than 55) and long-lived (roughly 88). Age-related changes in TCR beta repertoire diversity were measured in the study by deep sequencing normalized with unique cDNA molecular identifiers.

Donors were a few dozen systemically healthy Caucasian individuals from Russia aged about 6 to 100 years. Each donor gave 8 to 10 milliliters of peripheral blood, collected into EDTA-treated Vacutainer tubes. PBMCs were isolated by Ficoll-Paque density-gradient centrifugation, with at least 6 million obtained per sample. Trizol reagent was used to extract total RNA from PBMCs, with at least 5.5 micrograms per sample. For every donor, an aliquot of PBMCs went through flow cytometry to measure the percentages of naive CD45RAhigh/CD27high T cells. Library preparation was by 5' RACE. The reads were generated on an Illumina HiSeq 2500. A second PCR of about 6 to 11 cycles was run with a J-beta primer mix and a sample-barcoded 5' primer. A template-switch 5' adaptor carrying 12 random nucleotides introduced a unique molecular identifier onto each TCR beta cDNA molecule. Each sample yielded at least 3 million CDR3-containing paired-end reads. First-strand cDNA was synthesized from all RNA with the Mint cDNA synthesis kit, primed by a TRBC-specific oligonucleotide. Following uracil-DNA glycosylase treatment, a first 18-cycle PCR with universal primers M1SS and BC2_uni_R was performed on all cDNA. The authors' pipeline ran thus. Normalization of each sample was performed by random selection of 1 million high-quality reads, each carrying a distinct molecular identifier. Reads with shared molecular identifiers were discarded instead of being binned into consensus sequences. MiTCR, run with a Q25 quality threshold and the strictest error-elimination algorithm, handled CDR3 identification, clonotype clustering and error correction. A nonparametric unseen species model using Euler transformation provided a lower-bound estimate of total TCR beta diversity. The public reads were quality trimmed at Q25 with fastp and then assembled into clones with MiXCR by TCRdb, keeping productive beta chains. Rows matching on CDR3 protein sequence are summarized as one entry with the most common DNA and genes. These V and J calls rely on TCRdb rather than the paper's analysis. Present in this sample are fewer than 1.5 million distinct CDR3 sequences, around 39% of which were seen just once. Roughly 7.9% of the sample is held by the ten biggest clonotypes.

Results the study describes overall, beyond this receptor: Observed TCR beta diversity per million T cells fell roughly linearly with age, and a significant reduction was already apparent by age around 40. Because profiling used bulk unsorted PBMCs, naive and antigen-experienced compartments could not be compared conclusively. Estimates of total diversity based on one million sequenced T cells were considered lower bounds and underestimates. Because donor CMV infection status was unknown, age-related changes in expanded clonotypes were potentially confounded. Compared with the aged group, more naive CD4+ T cells, fewer expanded clones and increased TCR diversity were shown by the long-lived group, suggesting age selection. A strong correlation was found between observed TCR beta diversity and the percentage of naive T cells measured by flow cytometry.

The chain is made from TRBV6-1 and TRBJ2-3; the D assignment is uncertain and may be TRBD1 or TRBD2, with 5 bases supporting each. Material: blood. The TCR was taken from a woman aged 18 to 35 in good health. The CDR3 in this case is CASSLGIGTSRDTQYF. In nucleotide form, the sequence is TGTGCCAGCAGTCTCGGGATAGGGACGTCCAGGGATACGCAGTATTTT.